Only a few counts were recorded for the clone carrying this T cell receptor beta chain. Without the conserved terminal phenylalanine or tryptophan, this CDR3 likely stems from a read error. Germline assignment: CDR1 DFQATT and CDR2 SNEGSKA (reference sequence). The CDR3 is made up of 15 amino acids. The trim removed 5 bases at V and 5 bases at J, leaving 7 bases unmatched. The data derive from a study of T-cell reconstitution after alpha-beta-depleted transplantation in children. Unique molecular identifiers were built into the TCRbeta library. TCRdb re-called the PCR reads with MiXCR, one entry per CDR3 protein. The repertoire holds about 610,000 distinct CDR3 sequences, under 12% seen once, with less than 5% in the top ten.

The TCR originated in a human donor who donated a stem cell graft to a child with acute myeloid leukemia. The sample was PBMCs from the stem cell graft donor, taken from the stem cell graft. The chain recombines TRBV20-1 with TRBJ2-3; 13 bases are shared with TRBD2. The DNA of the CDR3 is TGCAGTGCTCCCGGAGGGACTAGCGGGAAAGATACGCAGTATTCT. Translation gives CSAPGGTSGKDTQYS.